The clone carrying this T cell receptor (beta chain) has only one observation. A much larger clone is a single base away; this may be a read error. CDR3 size: 12 residues. Germline-derived CDR1 and CDR2 are SEHNR and FQNEAQ (reference sequence). Using RNA transcripts as the source, TCR beta CDR3 regions were amplified. The HTBI primer set drove a first-round RT-PCR of the TCR CDR3. One entry per CDR3 protein, called by TCRdb with MiXCR from the multiplex PCR reads. Among 450,000 to 500,000 distinct CDR3 sequences listed, approximately 22% were seen once. The data originate from a study of T cells in Graves' hyperthyroidism and ophthalmopathy.

This TCR derives from a woman in her sixties or seventies with Graves' ophthalmopathy. The sequencing sample was made of blood. The chain employs TRBV7-9 and TRBJ2-7, with a tentative D call TRBD2 (5 bases). For the CDR3, the DNA is TGTACCAGCAGCGGCCACTTCTACGAGCAGTACTTC. Encoded protein: CTSSGHFYEQYF.